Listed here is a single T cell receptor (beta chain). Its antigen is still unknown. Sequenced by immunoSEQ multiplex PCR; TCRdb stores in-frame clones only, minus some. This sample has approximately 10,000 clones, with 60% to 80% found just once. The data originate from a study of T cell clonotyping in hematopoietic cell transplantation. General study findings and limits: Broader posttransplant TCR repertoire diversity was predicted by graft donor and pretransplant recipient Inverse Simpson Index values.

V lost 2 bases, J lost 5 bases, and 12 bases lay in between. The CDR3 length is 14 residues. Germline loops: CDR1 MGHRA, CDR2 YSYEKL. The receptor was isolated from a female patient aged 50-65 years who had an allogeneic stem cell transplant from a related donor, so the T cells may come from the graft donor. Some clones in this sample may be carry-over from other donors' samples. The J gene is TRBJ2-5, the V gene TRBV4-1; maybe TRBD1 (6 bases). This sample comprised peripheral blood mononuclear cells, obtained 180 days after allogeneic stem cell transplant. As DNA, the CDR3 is TGCGCCAGCAGCCAAATTGGGGGCGGGGAGACCCAGTACTTC. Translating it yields CASSQIGGGETQYF.